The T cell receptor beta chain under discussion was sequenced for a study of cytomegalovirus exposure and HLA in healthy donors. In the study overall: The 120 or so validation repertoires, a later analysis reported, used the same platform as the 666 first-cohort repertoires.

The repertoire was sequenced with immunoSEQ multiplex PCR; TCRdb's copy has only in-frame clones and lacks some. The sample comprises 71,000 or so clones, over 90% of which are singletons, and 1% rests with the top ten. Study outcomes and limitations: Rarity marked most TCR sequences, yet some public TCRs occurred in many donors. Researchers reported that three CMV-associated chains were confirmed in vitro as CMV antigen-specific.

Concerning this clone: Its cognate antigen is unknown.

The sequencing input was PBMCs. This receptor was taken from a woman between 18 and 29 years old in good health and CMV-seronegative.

This CDR3 is CSVPGQGTSGELFF. Here the CDR3 DNA reads TGCAGCGTTCCGGGACAGGGGACCAGTGGGGAGCTGTTTTTT. This rearrangement joins TRBV29-1 to TRBJ2-2; 10 nucleotides line up with TRBD1. After removal of 5 bases from V and 8 bases from J, the junction contained 8 bases not matched to a gene. The germline V gene has CDR1 SQVTM and CDR2 ANQGSEA. The CDR3 spans 14 residues.